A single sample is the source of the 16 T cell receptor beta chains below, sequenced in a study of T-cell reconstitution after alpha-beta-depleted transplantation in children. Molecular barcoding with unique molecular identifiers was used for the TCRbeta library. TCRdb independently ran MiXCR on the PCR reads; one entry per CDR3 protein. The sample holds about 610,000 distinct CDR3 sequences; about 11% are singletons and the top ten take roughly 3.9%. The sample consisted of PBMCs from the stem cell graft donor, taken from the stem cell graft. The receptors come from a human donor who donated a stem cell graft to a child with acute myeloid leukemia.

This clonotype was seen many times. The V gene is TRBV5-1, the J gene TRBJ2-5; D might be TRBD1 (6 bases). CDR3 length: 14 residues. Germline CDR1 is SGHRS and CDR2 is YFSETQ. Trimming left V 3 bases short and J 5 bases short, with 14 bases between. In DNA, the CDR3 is TGCGCCAGCAGCTCTACAGGGTTTCCCGAGACCCAGTACTTC. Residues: CASSSTGFPETQYF.

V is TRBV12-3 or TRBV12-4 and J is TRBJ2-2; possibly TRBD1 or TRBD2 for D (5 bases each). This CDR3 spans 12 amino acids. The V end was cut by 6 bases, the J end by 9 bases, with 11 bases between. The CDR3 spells CASRGTARELFF. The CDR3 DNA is TGTGCCAGCAGGGGGACGGCCCGGGAGCTGTTTTTT.

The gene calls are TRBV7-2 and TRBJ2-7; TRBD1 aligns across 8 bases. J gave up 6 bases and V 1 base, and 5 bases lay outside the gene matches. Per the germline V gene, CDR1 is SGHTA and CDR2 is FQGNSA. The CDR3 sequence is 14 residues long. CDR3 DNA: TGTGCCAGCAGCTTAGAGAGACAGGGGCTCGAGCAGTACTTC. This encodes CASSLERQGLEQYF.

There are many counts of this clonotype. The CDR3 bases are TGTGCCAGCAGTTTAGGGTCGAATACGCAGTATTTT. This gives the protein CASSLGSNTQYF. The genes are TRBV12-3 or TRBV12-4 and TRBJ2-3; D remains unclear. V was pared by 1 base and J by 7 bases, with 6 bases between. The CDR3 consists of 12 residues.

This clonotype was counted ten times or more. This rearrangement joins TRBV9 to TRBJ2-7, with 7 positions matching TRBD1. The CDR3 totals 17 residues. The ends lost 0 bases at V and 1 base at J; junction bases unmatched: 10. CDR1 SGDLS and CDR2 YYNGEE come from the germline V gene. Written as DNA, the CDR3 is TGTGCCAGCAGCGTAGACCCGGACAGGCGAGCTTCCTACGAGCAGTACTTC. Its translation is CASSVDPDRRASYEQYF.

The CDR3 region has the DNA TGCAGTGCTCACGTCCCGGGACTAGCGGGAGAGCGTCCGGGCACAGATACGCAGTATTTT. It encodes CSAHVPGLAGERPGTDTQYF. This chain connects TRBV20-1 to TRBJ2-3, with 14 bases fitting TRBD2. Germline V gives CDR1 DFQATT, CDR2 SNEGSKA (reference sequence). The CDR3 extends over 20 amino acids. V dropped 5 bases and J dropped 1; count of bases not matched to a gene: 17.

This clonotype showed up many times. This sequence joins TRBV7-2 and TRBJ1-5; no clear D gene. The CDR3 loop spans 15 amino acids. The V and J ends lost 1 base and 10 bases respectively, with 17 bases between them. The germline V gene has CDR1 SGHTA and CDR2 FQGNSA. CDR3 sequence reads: CASSLEGSLLVPQHF. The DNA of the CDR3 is TGTGCCAGCAGCTTAGAAGGGTCCCTTTTAGTTCCCCAGCATTTT.

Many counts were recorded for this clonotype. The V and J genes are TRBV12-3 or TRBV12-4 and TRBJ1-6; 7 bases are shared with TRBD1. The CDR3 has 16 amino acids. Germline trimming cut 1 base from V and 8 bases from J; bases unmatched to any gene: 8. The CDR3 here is CASSLGGRDSHSPLHF. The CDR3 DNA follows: TGTGCCAGCAGTTTAGGGGGACGGGACAGCCATTCACCCCTCCACTTT.

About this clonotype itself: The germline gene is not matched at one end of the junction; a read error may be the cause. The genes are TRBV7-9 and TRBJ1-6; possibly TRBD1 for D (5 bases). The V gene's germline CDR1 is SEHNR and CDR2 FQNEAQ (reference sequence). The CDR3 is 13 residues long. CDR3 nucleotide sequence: TGTGCCAGCAGCTTAGGGGACCTTCTAACCCTCCGCTTT. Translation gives CASSLGDLLTLRF.

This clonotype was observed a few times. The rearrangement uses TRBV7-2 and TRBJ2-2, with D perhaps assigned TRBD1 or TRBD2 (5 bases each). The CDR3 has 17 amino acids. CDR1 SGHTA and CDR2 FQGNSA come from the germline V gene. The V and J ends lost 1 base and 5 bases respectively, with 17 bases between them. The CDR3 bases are TGTGCCAGCAGCTTAGGGGTTTGGGGGTCATCAACCGGGGAGCTGTTTTTT. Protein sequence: CASSLGVWGSSTGELFF.

CDR3 amino acids: CASSLPARKGEQFF. The CDR3 bases are TGTGCCAGCAGTTTACCCGCCCGCAAGGGTGAGCAGTTCTTC. The V gene is TRBV28, the J gene TRBJ2-1, with D unresolved. The V end was cut by 2 bases, the J end by 9 bases, with 14 bases between. This CDR3 is 14 amino acids long. From germline, CDR1 is MDHEN and CDR2 SYDVKM.

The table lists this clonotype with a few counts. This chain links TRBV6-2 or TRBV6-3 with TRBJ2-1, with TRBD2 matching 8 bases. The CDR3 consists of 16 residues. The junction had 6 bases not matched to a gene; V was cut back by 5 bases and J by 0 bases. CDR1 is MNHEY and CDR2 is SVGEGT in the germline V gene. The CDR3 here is CASSHLSGSSYNEQFF. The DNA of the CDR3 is TGTGCCAGCAGTCATTTAAGCGGGAGCTCCTACAATGAGCAGTTCTTC.

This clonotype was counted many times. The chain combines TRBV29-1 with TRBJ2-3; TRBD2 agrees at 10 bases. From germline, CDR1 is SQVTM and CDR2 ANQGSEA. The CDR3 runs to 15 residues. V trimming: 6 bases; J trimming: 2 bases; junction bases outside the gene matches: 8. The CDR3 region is CSVPRTSGLTDTQYF. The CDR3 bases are TGCAGCGTGCCCAGGACTAGCGGACTCACAGATACGCAGTATTTT.

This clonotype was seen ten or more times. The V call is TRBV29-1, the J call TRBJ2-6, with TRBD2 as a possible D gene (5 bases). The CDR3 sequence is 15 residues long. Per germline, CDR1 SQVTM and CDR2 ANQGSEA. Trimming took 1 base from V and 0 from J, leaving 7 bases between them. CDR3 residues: CSVEGRGSGANVLTF. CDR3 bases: TGCAGCGTTGAAGGTCGGGGCTCTGGGGCCAACGTCCTGACTTTC.

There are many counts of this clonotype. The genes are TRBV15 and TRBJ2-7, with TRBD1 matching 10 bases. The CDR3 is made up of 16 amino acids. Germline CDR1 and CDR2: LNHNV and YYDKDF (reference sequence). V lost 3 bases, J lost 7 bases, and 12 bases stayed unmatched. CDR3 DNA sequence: TGTGCCACCAGCAGCCCCCTCCGGGACAGGGGAAAAGAGCAGTACTTC. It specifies CATSSPLRDRGKEQYF.

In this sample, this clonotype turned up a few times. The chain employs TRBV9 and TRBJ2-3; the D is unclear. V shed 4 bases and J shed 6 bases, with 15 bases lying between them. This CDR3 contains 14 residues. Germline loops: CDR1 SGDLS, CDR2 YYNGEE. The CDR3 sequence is CASSPRPLGDTQYF. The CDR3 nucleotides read TGTGCCAGCAGCCCTCGACCCTTAGGCGATACGCAGTATTTT.